This TCR beta chain was sequenced in a study of regulatory T cells in long-lasting Graves disease. Arm-PCR with iRepertoire HTBI primers amplified the CDR3 regions for these TCR beta libraries. From the multiplex PCR reads, TCRdb called clonotypes with MiXCR, one entry per CDR3 protein. This sample yields more than 450,000 distinct CDR3 sequences, of which about a sixth are seen a single time; more than 10% belongs to the top ten. Described time point: newly diagnosed GD, antithyroid drugs for less than 3 months. PBMC-derived RNA was used for the TCR library. Ten or more counts support this clonotype. Its antigen is unknown. Regarding the study as a whole: Persistent-disease Graves' patients showed less TCR diversity than new cases.

The CDR3 spans 14 residues. Germline V CDR1 and CDR2: SGHRS, YFSETQ. Trimming removed 2 bases from V and 6 bases from J; junction bases left unmatched: 5. This sample was shared with a second study, whose subject was T cells in Graves' hyperthyroidism and ophthalmopathy.

The chain has TRBV5-1 and TRBJ2-7; TRBD2 matches 10 bases. The clonotype was recovered from a man aged 40-55 years with Graves disease. Source: peripheral blood mononuclear cells (PBMCs), taken at new diagnosis, from a patient treated with antithyroid drugs. Here the CDR3 reads CASSLAGGPFEQYF. The CDR3 nucleotides read TGCGCCAGCAGCTTAGCGGGAGGGCCTTTCGAGCAGTACTTC.